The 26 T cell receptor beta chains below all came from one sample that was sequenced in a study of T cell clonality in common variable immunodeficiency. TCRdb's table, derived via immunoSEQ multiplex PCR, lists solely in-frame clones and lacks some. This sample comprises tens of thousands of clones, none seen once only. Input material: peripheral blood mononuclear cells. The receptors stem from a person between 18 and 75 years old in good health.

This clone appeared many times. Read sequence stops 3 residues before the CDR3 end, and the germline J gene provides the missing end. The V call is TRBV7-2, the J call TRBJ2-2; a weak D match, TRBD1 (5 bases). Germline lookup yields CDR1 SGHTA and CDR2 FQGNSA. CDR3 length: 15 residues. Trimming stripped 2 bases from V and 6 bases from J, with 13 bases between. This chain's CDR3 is CASSLLQKGSGELFF. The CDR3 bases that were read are TGTGCCAGCAGCTTACTTCAGAAGGGGTCCGGGGAG.

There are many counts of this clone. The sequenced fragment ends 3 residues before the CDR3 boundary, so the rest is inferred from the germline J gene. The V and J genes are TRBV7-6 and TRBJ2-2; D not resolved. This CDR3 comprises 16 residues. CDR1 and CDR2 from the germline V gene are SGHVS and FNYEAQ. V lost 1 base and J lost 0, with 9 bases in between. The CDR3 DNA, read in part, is TGTGCCAGCAGCTTAGGGTCAGGCACGAACACCGGGGAG. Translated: CASSLGSGTNTGE. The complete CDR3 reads CASSLGSGTNTGELFF.

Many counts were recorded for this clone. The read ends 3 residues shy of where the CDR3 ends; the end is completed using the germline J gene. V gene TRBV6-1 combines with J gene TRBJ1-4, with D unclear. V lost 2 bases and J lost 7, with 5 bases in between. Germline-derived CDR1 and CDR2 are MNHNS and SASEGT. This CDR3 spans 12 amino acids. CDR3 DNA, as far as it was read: TGTGCCAGCAGTGAACGGGTTGAAAAA. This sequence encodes CASSERVEK. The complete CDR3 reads CASSERVEKLFF.

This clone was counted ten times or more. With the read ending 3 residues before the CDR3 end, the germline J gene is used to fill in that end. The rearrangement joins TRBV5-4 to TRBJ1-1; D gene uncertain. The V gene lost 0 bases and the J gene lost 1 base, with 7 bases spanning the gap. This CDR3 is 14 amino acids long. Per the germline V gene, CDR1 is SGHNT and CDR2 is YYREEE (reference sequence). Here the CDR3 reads CASSLEPGNTEAFF. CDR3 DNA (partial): TGTGCCAGCAGCTTGGAACCAGGGAACACTGAA.

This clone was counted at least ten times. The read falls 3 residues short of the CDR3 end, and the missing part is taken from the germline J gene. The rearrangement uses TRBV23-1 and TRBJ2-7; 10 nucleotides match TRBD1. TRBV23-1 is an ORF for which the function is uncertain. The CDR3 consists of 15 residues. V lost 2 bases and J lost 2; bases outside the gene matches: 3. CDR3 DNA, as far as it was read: TGCGCCAGCAGTCAACCGGGACAGGGGACCTACGAG. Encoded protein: CASSQPGQGTYE. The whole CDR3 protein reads CASSQPGQGTYEQYF.

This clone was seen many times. CDR3 bases read: TGTGCCAGTAGTATGGGGTGGGGCCGCTCCTACAATGAG. Amino acid sequence: CASSMGWGRSYNE. From start to end, the CDR3 is CASSMGWGRSYNEQFF. V and J are TRBV19 and TRBJ2-1, with D tentatively TRBD1 (5 bases). The read terminates 3 residues before the CDR3 end, so the remaining end is supplied by the germline J gene. The germline CDR1 and CDR2 sequences are LNHDA and SQIVND (reference sequence). The CDR3 covers 16 residues. The ends were cut back, 3 bases at V and 0 bases at J, with 12 bases in the middle.

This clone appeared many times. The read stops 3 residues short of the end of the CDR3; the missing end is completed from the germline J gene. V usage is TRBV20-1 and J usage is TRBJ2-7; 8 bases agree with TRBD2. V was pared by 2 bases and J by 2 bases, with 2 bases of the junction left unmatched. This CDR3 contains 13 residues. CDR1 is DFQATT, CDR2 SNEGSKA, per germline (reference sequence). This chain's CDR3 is CSARLAGTYEQYF. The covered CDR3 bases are TGCAGTGCTAGACTAGCGGGTACCTACGAG.

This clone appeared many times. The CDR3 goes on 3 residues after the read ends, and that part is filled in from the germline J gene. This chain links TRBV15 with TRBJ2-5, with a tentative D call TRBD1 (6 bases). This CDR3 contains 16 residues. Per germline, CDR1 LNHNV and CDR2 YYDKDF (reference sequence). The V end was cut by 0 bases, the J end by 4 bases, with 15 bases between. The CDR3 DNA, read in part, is TGTGCCACCAGCAGAGATACAGCCGACAGGAGAGAGACC. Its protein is CATSRDTADRRET. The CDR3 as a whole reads CATSRDTADRRETQYF.

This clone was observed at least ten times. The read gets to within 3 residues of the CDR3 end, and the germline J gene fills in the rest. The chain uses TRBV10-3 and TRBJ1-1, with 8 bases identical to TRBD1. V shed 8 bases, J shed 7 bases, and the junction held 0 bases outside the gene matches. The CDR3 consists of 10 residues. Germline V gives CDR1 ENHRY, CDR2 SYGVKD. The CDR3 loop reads CAIGQGEAFF. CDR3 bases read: TGTGCCATCGGACAGGGTGAA.

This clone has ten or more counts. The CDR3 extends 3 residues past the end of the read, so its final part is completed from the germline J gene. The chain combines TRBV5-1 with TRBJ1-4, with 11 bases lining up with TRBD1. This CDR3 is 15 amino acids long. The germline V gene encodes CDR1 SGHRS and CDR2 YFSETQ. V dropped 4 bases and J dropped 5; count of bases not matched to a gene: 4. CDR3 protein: CASSHGTGGNEKLFF. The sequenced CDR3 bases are TGCGCCAGCAGCCACGGGACAGGGGGAAATGAAAAA.

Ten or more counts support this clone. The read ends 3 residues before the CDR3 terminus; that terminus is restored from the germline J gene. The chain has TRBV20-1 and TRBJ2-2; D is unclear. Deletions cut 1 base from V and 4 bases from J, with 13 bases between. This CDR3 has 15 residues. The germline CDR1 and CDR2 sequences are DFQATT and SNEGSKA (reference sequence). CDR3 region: CSARGRRSGTGELFF. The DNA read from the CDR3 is TGCAGTGCTAGAGGAAGGAGATCGGGCACCGGGGAG.

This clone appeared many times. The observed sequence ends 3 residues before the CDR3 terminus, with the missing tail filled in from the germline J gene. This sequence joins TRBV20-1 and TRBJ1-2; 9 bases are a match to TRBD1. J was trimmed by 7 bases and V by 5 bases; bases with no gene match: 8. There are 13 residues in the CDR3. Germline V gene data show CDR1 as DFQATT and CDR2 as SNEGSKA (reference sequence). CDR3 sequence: CSAGKQGAGGYTF. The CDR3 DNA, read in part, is TGCAGTGCTGGAAAACAGGGGGCAGGTGGC.

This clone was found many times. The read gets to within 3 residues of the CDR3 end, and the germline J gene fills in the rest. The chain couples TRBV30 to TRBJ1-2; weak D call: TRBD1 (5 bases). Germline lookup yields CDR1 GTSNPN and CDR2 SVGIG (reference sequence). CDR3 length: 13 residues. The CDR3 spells CAWTSGGPSGYTF. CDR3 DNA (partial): TGTGCCTGGACGTCCGGGGGTCCGAGCGGC.

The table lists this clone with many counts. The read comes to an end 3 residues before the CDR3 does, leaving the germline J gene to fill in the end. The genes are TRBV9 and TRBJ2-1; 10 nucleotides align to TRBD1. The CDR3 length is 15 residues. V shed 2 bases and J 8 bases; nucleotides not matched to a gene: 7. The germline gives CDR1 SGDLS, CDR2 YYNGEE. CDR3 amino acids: CASSVGQGLWDEQFF. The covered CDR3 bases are TGTGCCAGCAGCGTGGGACAGGGGTTGTGGGATGAG.

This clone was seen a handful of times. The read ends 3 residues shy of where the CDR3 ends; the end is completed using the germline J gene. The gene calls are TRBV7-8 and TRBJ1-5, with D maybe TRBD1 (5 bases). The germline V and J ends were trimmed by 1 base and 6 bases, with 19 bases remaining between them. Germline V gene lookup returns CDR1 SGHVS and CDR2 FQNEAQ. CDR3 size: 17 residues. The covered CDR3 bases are TGTGCCAGCAGCTTAGTACAGGCCATTGCCCCCACTCAGCCC. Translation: CASSLVQAIAPTQP. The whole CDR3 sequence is CASSLVQAIAPTQPQHF.

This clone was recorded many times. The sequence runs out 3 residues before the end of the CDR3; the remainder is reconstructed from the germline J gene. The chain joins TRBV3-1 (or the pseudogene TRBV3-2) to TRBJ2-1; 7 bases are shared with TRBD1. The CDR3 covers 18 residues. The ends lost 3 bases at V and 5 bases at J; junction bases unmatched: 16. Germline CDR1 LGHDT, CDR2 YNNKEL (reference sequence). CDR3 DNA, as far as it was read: TGTGCCAGCAGCCAGATTTCCCAACCCGGACAGGTAAACAATGAG. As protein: CASSQISQPGQVNNE. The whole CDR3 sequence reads CASSQISQPGQVNNEQFF.

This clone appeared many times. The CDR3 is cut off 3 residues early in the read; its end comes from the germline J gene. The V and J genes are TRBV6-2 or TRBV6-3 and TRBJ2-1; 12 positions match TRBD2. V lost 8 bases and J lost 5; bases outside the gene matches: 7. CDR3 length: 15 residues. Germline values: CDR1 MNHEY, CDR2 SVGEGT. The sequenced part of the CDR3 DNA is TGTGCCAGCTTCCTAGCGGGAGGGCCCCACAATGAG. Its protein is CASFLAGGPHNE. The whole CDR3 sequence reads CASFLAGGPHNEQFF.

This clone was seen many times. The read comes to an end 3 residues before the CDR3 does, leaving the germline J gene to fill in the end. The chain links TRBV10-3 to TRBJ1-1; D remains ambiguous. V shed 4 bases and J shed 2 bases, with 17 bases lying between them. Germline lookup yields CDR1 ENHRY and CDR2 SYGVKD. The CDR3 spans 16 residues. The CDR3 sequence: CAISGGRSAENTEAFF. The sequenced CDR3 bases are TGTGCCATCAGTGGAGGGCGTTCAGCGGAAAACACTGAA.

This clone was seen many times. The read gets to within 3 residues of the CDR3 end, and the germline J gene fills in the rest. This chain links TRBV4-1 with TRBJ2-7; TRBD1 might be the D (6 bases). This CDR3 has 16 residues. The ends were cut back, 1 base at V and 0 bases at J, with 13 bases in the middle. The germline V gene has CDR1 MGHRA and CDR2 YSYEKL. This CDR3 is CASSQGTELSSYEQYF. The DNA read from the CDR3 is TGCGCCAGCAGCCAAGGGACAGAACTTAGCTCCTACGAG.

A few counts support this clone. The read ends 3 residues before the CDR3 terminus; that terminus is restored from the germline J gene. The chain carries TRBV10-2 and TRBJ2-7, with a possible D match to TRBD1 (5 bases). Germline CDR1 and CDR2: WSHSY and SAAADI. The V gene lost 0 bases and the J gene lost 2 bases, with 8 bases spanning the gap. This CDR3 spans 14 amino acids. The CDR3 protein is CASSESAQAYEQYF. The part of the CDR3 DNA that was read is TGCGCCAGCAGTGAGTCGGCACAGGCCTACGAG.

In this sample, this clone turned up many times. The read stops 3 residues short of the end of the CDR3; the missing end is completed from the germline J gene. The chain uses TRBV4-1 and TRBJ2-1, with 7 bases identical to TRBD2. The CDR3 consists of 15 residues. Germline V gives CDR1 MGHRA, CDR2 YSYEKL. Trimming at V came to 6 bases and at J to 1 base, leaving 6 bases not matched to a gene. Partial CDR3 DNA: TGCGCCAGCAGTGTACTAGCGAGTTCCTACAATGAG. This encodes CASSVLASSYNE. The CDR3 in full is CASSVLASSYNEQFF.

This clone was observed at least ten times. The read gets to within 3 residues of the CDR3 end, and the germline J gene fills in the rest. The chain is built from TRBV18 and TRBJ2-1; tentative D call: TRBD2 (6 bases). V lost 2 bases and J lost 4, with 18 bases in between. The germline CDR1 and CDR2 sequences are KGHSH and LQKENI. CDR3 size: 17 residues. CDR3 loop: CASSPRTTVMVYNEQFF. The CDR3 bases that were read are TGTGCCAGCTCACCAAGGACTACCGTCATGGTATACAATGAG.

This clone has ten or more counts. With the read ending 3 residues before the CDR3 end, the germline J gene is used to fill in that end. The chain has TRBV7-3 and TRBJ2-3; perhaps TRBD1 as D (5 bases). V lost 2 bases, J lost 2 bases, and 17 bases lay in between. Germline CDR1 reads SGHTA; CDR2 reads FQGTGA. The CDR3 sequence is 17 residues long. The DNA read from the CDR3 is TGTGCCAGCAGCTTAGGGGCGCGAGCCTTATCCACAGATACG. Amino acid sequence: CASSLGARALSTDT. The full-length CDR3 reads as CASSLGARALSTDTQYF.

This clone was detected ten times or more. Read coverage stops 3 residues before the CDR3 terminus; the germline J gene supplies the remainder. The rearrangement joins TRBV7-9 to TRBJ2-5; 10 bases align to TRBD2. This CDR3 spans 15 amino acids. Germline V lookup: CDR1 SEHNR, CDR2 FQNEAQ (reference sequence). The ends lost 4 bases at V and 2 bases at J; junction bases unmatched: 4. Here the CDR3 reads CASSWTSGVQETQYF. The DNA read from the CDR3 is TGTGCCAGCAGCTGGACTAGCGGAGTACAAGAGACC.

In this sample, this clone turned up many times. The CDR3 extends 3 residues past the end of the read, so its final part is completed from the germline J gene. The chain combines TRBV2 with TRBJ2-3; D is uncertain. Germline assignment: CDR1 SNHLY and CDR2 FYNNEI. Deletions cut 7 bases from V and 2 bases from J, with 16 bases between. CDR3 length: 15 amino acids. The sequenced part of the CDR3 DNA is TGTGCCAGCATTAGGGCAGAATCATCCACAGATACG. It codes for CASIRAESSTDT. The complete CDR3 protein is CASIRAESSTDTQYF.

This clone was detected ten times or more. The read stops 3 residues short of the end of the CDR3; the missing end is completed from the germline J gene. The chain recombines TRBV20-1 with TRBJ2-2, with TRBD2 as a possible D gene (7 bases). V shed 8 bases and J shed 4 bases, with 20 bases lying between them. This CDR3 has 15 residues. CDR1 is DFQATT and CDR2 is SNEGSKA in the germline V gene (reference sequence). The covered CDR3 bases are TGCAGTACCCCGAGGGGGGGAGGAATCACCGGGGAG. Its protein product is CSTPRGGGITGE. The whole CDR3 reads CSTPRGGGITGELFF.